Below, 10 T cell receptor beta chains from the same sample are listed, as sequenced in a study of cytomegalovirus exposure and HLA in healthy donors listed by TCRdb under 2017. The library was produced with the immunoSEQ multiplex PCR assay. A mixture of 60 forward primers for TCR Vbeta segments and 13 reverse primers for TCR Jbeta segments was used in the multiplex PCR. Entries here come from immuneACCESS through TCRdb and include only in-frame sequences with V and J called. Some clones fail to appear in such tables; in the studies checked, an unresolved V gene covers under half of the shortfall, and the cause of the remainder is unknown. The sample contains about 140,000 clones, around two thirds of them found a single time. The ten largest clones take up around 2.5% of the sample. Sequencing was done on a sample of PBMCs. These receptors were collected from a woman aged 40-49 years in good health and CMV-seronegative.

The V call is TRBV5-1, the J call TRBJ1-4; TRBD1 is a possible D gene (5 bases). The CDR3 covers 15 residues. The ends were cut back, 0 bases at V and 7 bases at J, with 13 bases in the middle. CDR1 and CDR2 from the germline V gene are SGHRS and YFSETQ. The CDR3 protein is CASSLVGREGEKLFF. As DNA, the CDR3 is TGCGCCAGCAGCTTGGTTGGCAGGGAGGGTGAAAAACTGTTTTTT.

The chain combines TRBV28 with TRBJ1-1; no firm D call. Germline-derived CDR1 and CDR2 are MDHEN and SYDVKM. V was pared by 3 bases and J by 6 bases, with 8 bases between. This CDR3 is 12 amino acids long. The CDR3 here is CASSFAIPEAFF. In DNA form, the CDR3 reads TGTGCCAGCAGTTTTGCGATCCCTGAAGCTTTCTTT.

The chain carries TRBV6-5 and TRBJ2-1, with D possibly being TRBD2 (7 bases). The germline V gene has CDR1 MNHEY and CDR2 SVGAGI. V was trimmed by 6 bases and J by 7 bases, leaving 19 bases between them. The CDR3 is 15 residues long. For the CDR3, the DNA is TGTGCCAGCAGGTCGAGGGGGGGAGGCACGAATGAGCAGTTCTTC. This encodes CASRSRGGGTNEQFF.

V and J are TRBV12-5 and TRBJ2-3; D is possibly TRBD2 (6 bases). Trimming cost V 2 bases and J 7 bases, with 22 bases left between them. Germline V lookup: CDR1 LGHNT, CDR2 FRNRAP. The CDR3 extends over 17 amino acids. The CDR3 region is CASGLTRSGTVGYTQYF. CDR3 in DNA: TGTGCTAGTGGTTTGACTCGCTCCGGGACTGTCGGGTATACGCAGTATTTT.

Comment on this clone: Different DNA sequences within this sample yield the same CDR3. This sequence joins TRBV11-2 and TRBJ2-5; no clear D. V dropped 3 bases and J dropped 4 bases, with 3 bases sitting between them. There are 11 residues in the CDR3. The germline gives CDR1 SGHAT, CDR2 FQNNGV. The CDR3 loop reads CASSFLETQYF. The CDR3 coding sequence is TGTGCCAGCAGCTTCTTAGAGACCCAGTACTTC.

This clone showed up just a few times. The CDR3, as DNA: TGCGCCAGCAGCCAAGAGGAGGCGGGGGTGAGAGGTAATCAGCCCCAGCATTTT. This encodes CASSQEEAGVRGNQPQHF. V is TRBV4-1 and J is TRBJ1-5; weak D call: TRBD1 (5 bases). Germline V gene lookup returns CDR1 MGHRA and CDR2 YSYEKL. V was pared by 0 bases and J by 4 bases, with 19 bases between. This CDR3 comprises 18 residues.

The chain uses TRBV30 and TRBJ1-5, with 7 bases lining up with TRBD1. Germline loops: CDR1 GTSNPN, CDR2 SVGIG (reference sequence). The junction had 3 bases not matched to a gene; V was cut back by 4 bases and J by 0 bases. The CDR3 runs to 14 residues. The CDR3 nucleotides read TGTGCCTGGAAGGGGGCTTATAGCAATCAGCCCCAGCATTTT. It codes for CAWKGAYSNQPQHF.

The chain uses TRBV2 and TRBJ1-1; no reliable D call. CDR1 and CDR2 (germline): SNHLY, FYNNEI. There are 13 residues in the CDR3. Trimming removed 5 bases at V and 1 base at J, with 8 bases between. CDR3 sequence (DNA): TGTGCCAGCAGTCCGGAGTCGAACACTGAAGCTTTCTTT. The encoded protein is CASSPESNTEAFF.

The CDR3 is CASSYSSTLEAFF. The CDR3, as DNA: TGTGCCAGCAGTTACTCGTCGACTCTTGAAGCTTTCTTT. The rearrangement joins TRBV6-5 to TRBJ1-1; D unclear. Germline V CDR1 and CDR2: MNHEY, SVGAGI. The V gene lost 0 bases and the J gene lost 7 bases, with 9 bases spanning the gap. The CDR3 loop spans 13 amino acids.

The CDR3 here is CASSLLDSSYNSPLHF. The DNA for the CDR3 is TGTGCCAGCAGCCTCCTCGACAGCTCCTATAATTCACCCCTCCACTTT. This sequence joins TRBV9 and TRBJ1-6; tentatively, D is TRBD1 (5 bases). Germline CDR1 and CDR2: SGDLS and YYNGEE. The CDR3 covers 16 residues. V lost 4 bases and J 0 bases, leaving 11 bases between the germline ends.